Listed below are T cell receptor beta chains from one sample, sequenced in a study of PD-L1 blockade in urothelial cancer. Using immunoSEQ multiplex PCR, the repertoire was profiled, and TCRdb retains in-frame clones only, with some absent. Among roughly 45,000 clones, approximately 82% were seen once, and the ten largest hold approximately 13%. The source material was PBMCs, sampled around atezolizumab (anti-PD-L1) treatment. These receptor sequences come from a man between 60 and 75 years old with urothelial cancer. Both conserved end residues are part of each CDR3. The D gene is left open where the match is weak. Clone size is stated in some rows and not others, as once, few, many or a class when expanded.

J gene: TRBJ1-1; V gene: TRBV28; clone size: medium-sized; D gene: NA; CDR3 DNA: TGTGCCAGCAGTTCCCTGGGGGGGCAGTCTGAAGCTTTCTTT; CDR3 protein: CASSSLGGQSEAFF
J gene: TRBJ1-2; V gene: TRBV7-2; clone size: NA; D gene: TRBD1; CDR3 DNA: TGTGCCAGCAGCTCGGGGACAGTAGGTGGCTACACCTTC; CDR3 protein: CASSSGTVGGYTF
J gene: TRBJ2-2; V gene: TRBV5-1; clone size: NA; D gene: NA; CDR3 DNA: TGCGCCAGCAGCTTGGGACAGAGCCCAACACCCGGGGAGCTGTTTTTT; CDR3 protein: CASSLGQSPTPGELFF
J gene: TRBJ2-3; V gene: TRBV11-3; clone size: NA; D gene: NA; CDR3 DNA: TGTGCCAGCAGCCCTAGTGCTAGCACAGATACGCAGTATTTT; CDR3 protein: CASSPSASTDTQYF
J gene: TRBJ2-1; V gene: TRBV18; clone size: few; D gene: TRBD2; CDR3 DNA: TGTGCCAGCTCACCCCGACCTCCTAGCGGGGCCCGTCACAATGAGCAGTTCTTC; CDR3 protein: CASSPRPPSGARHNEQFF
J gene: TRBJ2-7; V gene: TRBV7-6; clone size: NA; D gene: NA; CDR3 DNA: TGTGCCAGCAGCTTAACGGACGGGAACTACGAGCAGTACTTC; CDR3 protein: CASSLTDGNYEQYF
J gene: TRBJ1-6; V gene: TRBV2; clone size: once; D gene: TRBD1; CDR3 DNA: TGTGCCAGCACCGTCGCAGGGGGCGACAATTCACCCCTCCACTTT; CDR3 protein: CASTVAGGDNSPLHF
J gene: TRBJ2-4; V gene: TRBV14; clone size: NA; D gene: NA; CDR3 DNA: TGTGCCAGCAGCCAAGGCCCAACCTCCGTAGGGGTAGCCAAAAACATTCAGTACTTC; CDR3 protein: CASSQGPTSVGVAKNIQYF
J gene: TRBJ2-3; V gene: TRBV29-1; clone size: few; D gene: TRBD1; CDR3 DNA: TGCAGCGTGAGGACAGGGGGCGCAGATACGCAGTATTTT; CDR3 protein: CSVRTGGADTQYF
J gene: TRBJ2-3; V gene: TRBV5-1; clone size: NA; D gene: TRBD2; CDR3 DNA: TGCGCCAGCAGCTTGGGGGGGGGAGAAACAGATACGCAGTATTTT; CDR3 protein: CASSLGGGETDTQYF
J gene: TRBJ1-2; V gene: TRBV6-5; clone size: NA; D gene: NA; CDR3 DNA: TGTGCCAGCAGCCGCGGGGGCCGGAACTATGGCTACACCTTC; CDR3 protein: CASSRGGRNYGYTF
J gene: TRBJ1-1; V gene: TRBV6-5; clone size: NA; D gene: TRBD1; CDR3 DNA: TGTGCCAGCAGTTTATGGACAGGGGACACTGAAGCTTTCTTT; CDR3 protein: CASSLWTGDTEAFF
J gene: TRBJ2-7; V gene: TRBV7-2; clone size: NA; D gene: NA; CDR3 DNA: TGTGCCAGCAGCTTAGAGGCGTCAGCGACGGGGTTATACGAGCAGTACTTC; CDR3 protein: CASSLEASATGLYEQYF
J gene: TRBJ2-2; V gene: TRBV7-2; clone size: NA; D gene: TRBD1; CDR3 DNA: TGTGCCAGCAGCTTGTTGAGGGGGCCGTTCGCGAACACCGGGGAGCTGTTTTTT; CDR3 protein: CASSLLRGPFANTGELFF
J gene: TRBJ1-1; V gene: TRBV28; clone size: NA; D gene: NA; CDR3 DNA: TGTGCCAGCAGTCCTTTCCCGCGGGACACTGAAGCTTTCTTT; CDR3 protein: CASSPFPRDTEAFF
J gene: TRBJ2-3; V gene: TRBV10-1; clone size: once; D gene: TRBD2; CDR3 DNA: TGCGCCAGCAGTGAGTCGCCTAGCGGGATCACAGATACGCAGTATTTT; CDR3 protein: CASSESPSGITDTQYF
J gene: TRBJ2-3; V gene: TRBV29-1; clone size: NA; D gene: TRBD1; CDR3 DNA: TGCAGCGTTACGACAGGGCGGGTCACAGATACGCAGTATTTT; CDR3 protein: CSVTTGRVTDTQYF
J gene: TRBJ2-5; V gene: TRBV9; clone size: NA; D gene: NA; CDR3 DNA: TGTGCCAGCAGCGTAGAGGAGCAGGGCGTGAAGCAAGAGACCCAGTACTTC; CDR3 protein: CASSVEEQGVKQETQYF
J gene: TRBJ2-6; V gene: TRBV4-3; clone size: few; D gene: NA; CDR3 DNA: TGCGCCAGCAGCCAAGAGGAGGGGCTAGACTCTGGGGCCAACGTCCTGACTTTC; CDR3 protein: CASSQEEGLDSGANVLTF
J gene: TRBJ2-7; V gene: TRBV5-1; clone size: NA; D gene: TRBD1; CDR3 DNA: TGCGCCAGCAGCCGCACTGGACAGGGCTCCTACGAGCAGTACTTC; CDR3 protein: CASSRTGQGSYEQYF
J gene: TRBJ1-1; V gene: TRBV5-6; clone size: once; D gene: NA; CDR3 DNA: TGTGCCAGCAGCTCGGGGGGGAGCGCTGAAGCTTTCTTT; CDR3 protein: CASSSGGSAEAFF
J gene: TRBJ2-7; V gene: TRBV11-2; clone size: NA; D gene: TRBD1; CDR3 DNA: TGTGCCAGCAGCTTAGTGGGACAGGGAGCCTACGAGCAGTACTTC; CDR3 protein: CASSLVGQGAYEQYF
J gene: TRBJ2-5; V gene: TRBV14; clone size: NA; D gene: TRBD2; CDR3 DNA: TGTGCCAGCAGCCAGGTTACTCGGGAGGGGACCCAGTACTTC; CDR3 protein: CASSQVTREGTQYF
J gene: TRBJ1-2; V gene: TRBV5-1; clone size: NA; D gene: NA; CDR3 DNA: TGCGCCAGCAGAGTGGGCGCTGGCTATGGCTACACCTTC; CDR3 protein: CASRVGAGYGYTF
J gene: TRBJ2-1; V gene: TRBV28; clone size: once; D gene: TRBD1; CDR3 DNA: TGTGCCAGCAGAACAGGGGATAGCTCCTACAATGAGCAGTTCTTC; CDR3 protein: CASRTGDSSYNEQFF
J gene: TRBJ2-7; V gene: TRBV7-9; clone size: few; D gene: NA; CDR3 DNA: TGTGCCAGCAGTCGGCAGGGTGTGGCCTACGAGCAGTACTTC; CDR3 protein: CASSRQGVAYEQYF
J gene: TRBJ2-7; V gene: TRBV15; clone size: once; D gene: NA; CDR3 DNA: TGTGCCACCAGCAGAGACCAGGGGTCCGACGAGCAGTACTTC; CDR3 protein: CATSRDQGSDEQYF
J gene: TRBJ2-2; V gene: TRBV15; clone size: NA; D gene: NA; CDR3 DNA: TGTGCCACCAGCAGACAGGGGAGGGGACCGAACACCGGGGAGCTGTTTTTT; CDR3 protein: CATSRQGRGPNTGELFF
J gene: TRBJ1-1; V gene: TRBV6-1; clone size: once; D gene: NA; CDR3 DNA: TGTGCCAGCAGCCGGGGGGCACTGAACACTGAAGCTTTCTTT; CDR3 protein: CASSRGALNTEAFF
J gene: TRBJ1-5; V gene: TRBV27; clone size: NA; D gene: TRBD1; CDR3 DNA: TGTGCCAGCAGGAGGGGACAGGGCGGCAATCAGCCCCAGCATTTT; CDR3 protein: CASRRGQGGNQPQHF